This T cell receptor (beta chain) was identified during a study of blood T cell repertoires in COVID-19 (dated by TCRdb to 2018 to 2021). A note on the overall study: The collaborator samples originated in the United States, Italy and Spain and spanned the acute and convalescent phases of COVID-19. Nearly every sample came with metadata listing a de-identified subject ID, COVID-19 status, age in years and sex. Where available, HLA class I and class II types were taken from metadata supplied by the sample provider and were not determined by assay-based typing. Samples were obtained from the ongoing ImmuneRACE study (first 160 participants) and from 1,254 subjects provided by 6 global collaborators. The material from the prospective study consisted of cDNA or gDNA derived from T cells, B-cell-depleted T cells, or PBMCs. Deeply sampled blood TCRbeta repertoires from subjects exposed to, actively infected with, or recovered from COVID-19 were included in the dataset. The repertoires were released in a freely available public database intended as a resource for research on the immune response to SARS-CoV-2. The paper as a whole reports these results and caveats: The quantity of clinical and demographic metadata differed by source and by participant and was supplied without curation.

At one collaborating source in Seattle, patients were enrolled during active infection and were followed longitudinally through the course of disease. Collaborating institutions collected whole blood in K2EDTA tubes following their own protocols. For TCRbeta analysis, collaborator samples were shipped as frozen whole blood, as isolated PBMCs, or as DNA extracted from either sample type. The immunoSEQ Assay, a bias-controlled multiplex PCR, was used to amplify TCRbeta CDR3 regions from genomic DNA. The original pipeline was this. Nucleated cell counts per sample were estimated from amplification of reference gene primers within the assay. To quantify the absolute abundance of each unique TCRbeta CDR3 rearrangement, sequence reads were collapsed and filtered. For each sample, productive Simpson clonality was calculated as the square root of Simpson's diversity index over productive rearrangements. TCRdb stores this immuneACCESS table with in-frame sequences only. Part of the clones is absent; in the studies checked, under half of the shortfall reflects unresolved V genes, and no reason is known for the rest. That table supplies the V and J calls and clone size; D and trimming were determined from the DNA. Present in this sample are 200,000 to 250,000 clones, nearly 95% of which were seen just once. Roughly 0.89% of the sample rests with the top ten.

On this clone: Its target antigen remains unknown. Base-call qualities are not available, and no considerably larger clone is one nucleotide away.

V is clipped by 6 bases and J by 0 bases, and the sequence between their germline boundaries is 9 bases long. In the germline V gene (reference sequence), CDR1 corresponds to LNHDA and CDR2 to SQIVND. Including cysteine and phenylalanine, the CDR3 has 14 amino acids. Only the CDR3 DNA stays, 42 bases, in frame from base 1. This TCR derives from a man in his thirties or forties with COVID-19, enrolled during active disease. The chain links TRBV19 with TRBJ1-3; there is no confident call for the D gene. The sample comprised peripheral blood. The bases are TGTGCCAGTAGCAGACAACCCTCTGGAAACACCATATATTTT. Its translation is CASSRQPSGNTIYF.